The rows below give T cell receptor beta chains drawn from one sample of a study of T cells in Graves' hyperthyroidism and ophthalmopathy. One entry per CDR3 protein, called by TCRdb with MiXCR from the multiplex PCR reads. The table records more than 550,000 distinct CDR3 sequences, approximately 42% of them present only once. Sequences were obtained from peripheral blood or thyroid tissue (not recorded which). The receptor source for this set is an adult man with Graves' disease, either hyperthyroidism or ophthalmopathy (not recorded which). Both conserved end residues are part of each CDR3. Fields, in order: D gene, V gene, clone size, J gene, CDR3 protein, CDR3 DNA. The D gene is left open where the match is weak. Size values are once, few and many counts, or a class for expanded clones, and some rows have none.

NA,TRBV14,NA,TRBJ1-1,CASSPAQSTGDGTEAFF,TGTGCCAGCAGCCCAGCACAGAGTACGGGGGATGGCACTGAAGCTTTCTTT
TRBD1,TRBV12-3/TRBV12-4,NA,TRBJ1-1,CASSSLQGANTEAFF,TGTGCCAGCAGCTCCCTACAGGGGGCAAACACTGAAGCTTTCTTT
TRBD2,TRBV7-1,NA,TRBJ2-1,CASSSVGLADFYEQFF,TGTGCCAGCAGCTCCGTCGGGCTAGCGGACTTCTACGAGCAGTTCTTC
TRBD1,TRBV29-1,NA,TRBJ1-5,CSVAFGTGGQPQHF,TGCAGCGTTGCGTTCGGGACAGGGGGACAGCCCCAGCATTTT
TRBD2,TRBV19,few,TRBJ2-2,CASSIRREDTGELFF,TGTGCCAGTAGTATCCGGCGGGAGGACACCGGGGAGCTGTTTTTT
NA,TRBV12-3/TRBV12-4,NA,TRBJ2-7,CASSSSGGAGYEQYF,TGTGCCAGCAGTTCCTCCGGAGGGGCGGGCTACGAGCAGTACTTC
TRBD1,TRBV10-3,once,TRBJ2-2,CASSPGQFLPNTGELFF,TGTGCCAGCAGTCCGGGACAGTTCCTACCGAACACCGGGGAGCTGTTTTTT
TRBD1,TRBV6-1,NA,TRBJ1-5,CASSLAGTGRGQPQHF,TGTGCCAGCAGCTTGGCCGGGACAGGCCGAGGTCAGCCCCAGCATTTT
NA,TRBV19,NA,TRBJ1-5,CASLLGGQPQHF,TGTGCCAGTTTACTGGGAGGGCAGCCCCAGCATTTT
TRBD1,TRBV7-9,many,TRBJ1-3,CASSSDRSSGNTIYF,TGTGCCAGCAGCTCGGACAGGAGCTCTGGAAACACCATATATTTT
NA,TRBV7-8,NA,TRBJ2-2,CASSLGGAPPGELFF,TGTGCCAGCAGCTTAGGGGGGGCGCCCCCCGGGGAGCTGTTTTTT
TRBD1,TRBV29-1,NA,TRBJ2-7,CSVARQGGWGQYF,TGCAGCGTCGCGAGACAGGGGGGCTGGGGACAGTACTTC
TRBD1,TRBV11-3,NA,TRBJ1-1,CASSPAQGAGGTEAFF,TGTGCCAGCAGTCCAGCCCAGGGGGCGGGGGGGACTGAAGCTTTCTTT
NA,TRBV7-8,NA,TRBJ2-5,CASSLDGAGQPQYF,TGTGCCAGCAGCTTAGATGGGGCGGGCCAGCCCCAGTACTTC
TRBD1,TRBV2,few,TRBJ1-2,CASRRTGGIGGYTF,TGTGCCAGCAGACGGACAGGGGGCATAGGGGGCTACACCTTC
NA,TRBV15,NA,TRBJ1-6,CATSRDSAGRRHF,TGTGCCACCAGCAGAGACTCGGCCGGTAGACGCCACTTT
NA,TRBV10-2,NA,TRBJ1-1,CASSESGEKSTEAFF,TGCGCCAGCAGTGAGTCGGGAGAGAAGAGCACTGAAGCTTTCTTT
TRBD2,TRBV20-1,few,TRBJ2-2,CSARGGLNTGELFF,TGCAGTGCTAGGGGGGGACTAAACACCGGGGAGCTGTTTTTT
TRBD2,TRBV5-1,NA,TRBJ2-7,CASSLTSGRAYEQYF,TGCGCCAGCAGCTTGACTAGCGGGAGGGCTTACGAGCAGTACTTC
TRBD1,TRBV29-1,many,TRBJ2-5,CSVGRGNGGETQYF,TGCAGCGTTGGCAGGGGGAATGGTGGGGAGACCCAGTACTTC
NA,TRBV5-1,many,TRBJ1-1,CASSLTGKVNTEAFF,TGCGCCAGCAGCTTGACGGGGAAAGTGAACACTGAAGCTTTCTTT
TRBD1,TRBV29-1,NA,TRBJ1-5,CSAGRQGDNQPQHF,TGCAGCGCAGGACGACAGGGAGACAATCAGCCCCAGCATTTT
NA,TRBV10-3,NA,TRBJ1-6,CAIAGGQNSPLHF,TGTGCCATTGCCGGGGGGCAGAATTCACCCCTCCACTTT
NA,TRBV29-1,NA,TRBJ2-7,CSVELLGTASWYEQYF,TGCAGCGTTGAGCTTCTCGGGACCGCGTCCTGGTACGAGCAGTACTTC
NA,TRBV7-8,NA,TRBJ1-6,CARSLFDSINSPLHF,TGTGCCAGGAGCTTATTCGACAGTATCAATTCACCCCTCCACTTT
TRBD1,TRBV25-1,NA,TRBJ1-6,CASSCEGTGLSPLHF,TGTGCCAGCAGCTGTGAAGGGACAGGGCTTTCACCCCTCCACTTT
NA,TRBV29-1,NA,TRBJ1-3,CSEGSNTIYF,TGCAGCGAAGGGTCGAACACCATATATTTT
TRBD1,TRBV12-3/TRBV12-4,many,TRBJ1-6,CASRPRGWSSPLHF,TGTGCCAGCAGACCCAGGGGGTGGAGTTCACCCCTCCACTTT
NA,TRBV29-1,NA,TRBJ1-2,CSVEEQSRGGYTF,TGCAGCGTTGAAGAACAGTCTAGGGGGGGCTACACCTTC
NA,TRBV15,NA,TRBJ2-5,CATSVDHRAKETQYF,TGTGCCACCAGCGTAGACCACAGGGCGAAAGAGACCCAGTACTTC
NA,TRBV7-9,NA,TRBJ2-7,CASTPSGLVSYEQYF,TGTGCCAGCACCCCTTCGGGACTGGTTTCCTACGAGCAGTACTTC
TRBD1,TRBV6-4,few,TRBJ1-2,CASSLGTAVYGYTF,TGTGCCAGCAGCCTCGGGACAGCGGTATATGGCTACACCTTC